This entry lists 13 T cell receptor beta chains sequenced from one sample in a study of T cell responses to AZD1222 COVID-19 vaccine. TCRdb keeps only in-frame clones here, not all; method: immunoSEQ multiplex PCR. The sample carries 250,000 to 300,000 clones, roughly 93% recorded once. The sequencing here drew on peripheral blood, taken 28 days after the second AZD1222 dose. Every receptor here comes from an adult who received the AZD1222 COVID-19 vaccine.

The V gene is TRBV9, the J gene TRBJ2-1; D is uncertain. Trimming stripped 4 bases from V and 7 bases from J, with 12 bases between. Germline values: CDR1 SGDLS, CDR2 YYNGEE. CDR3 size: 13 residues. CDR3 protein: CASSSQMANEQFF. The CDR3 DNA reads as TGTGCCAGCAGCTCCCAGATGGCGAATGAGCAGTTCTTC.

V usage is TRBV5-5 and J usage is TRBJ1-5; 9 bases are a match to TRBD1. Germline CDR1 and CDR2: SGHKS and YYEKEE (reference sequence). The CDR3 extends over 15 amino acids. V dropped 0 bases and J dropped 7; count of bases not matched to a gene: 5. The CDR3 sequence is CASSLEGQGRQPQHF. DNA for the CDR3: TGTGCCAGCAGCTTGGAAGGACAGGGGAGACAGCCCCAGCATTTT.

The chain couples TRBV3-1 (or the pseudogene TRBV3-2) to TRBJ2-5; 7 bases are a match to TRBD2. Germline V gene sequence: CDR1 LGHDT, CDR2 YNNKEL (reference sequence). The CDR3 extends over 14 amino acids. V shed 1 base and J 3 bases; nucleotides not matched to a gene: 2. CDR3 in DNA: TGTGCCAGCAGCCAAGGACTAGCCAAAGAGACCCAGTACTTC. This translates into CASSQGLAKETQYF.

V and J are TRBV7-2 and TRBJ1-3; TRBD1 might be the D (5 bases). The V and J ends lost 0 bases and 2 bases respectively, with 8 bases between them. Per the germline V gene, CDR1 is SGHTA and CDR2 is FQGNSA. This CDR3 region has 15 residues. The CDR3 bases are TGTGCCAGCAGCTTAGCCGCAGGGACTGGAAACACCATATATTTT. Translated, it gives CASSLAAGTGNTIYF.

The chain combines TRBV28 with TRBJ1-1; the D is unclear. In germline, CDR1 is MDHEN, CDR2 SYDVKM. This CDR3 is 14 amino acids long. V lost 6 bases and J lost 0, with 11 bases in between. The CDR3 sequence is CASSTPHLNTEAFF. In nucleotides, the CDR3 is TGTGCCAGCAGCACCCCACACCTGAACACTGAAGCTTTCTTT.

The genes are TRBV9 and TRBJ1-3; D may be TRBD1 (6 bases). Between the trimmed V and J ends, which lost 0 bases and 0 bases, there was a span of 10 bases. This CDR3 is 16 amino acids long. Germline loops: CDR1 SGDLS, CDR2 YYNGEE. The CDR3 protein is CASSVATGSSGNTIYF. The CDR3 bases are TGTGCCAGCAGCGTAGCTACAGGGAGCTCTGGAAACACCATATATTTT.

The genes are TRBV6-2 or TRBV6-3 and TRBJ1-1; tentative D call: TRBD1 (5 bases). Trimming removed 0 bases from V and 0 bases from J, with 11 bases in between. The V gene's germline CDR1 is MNHEY and CDR2 SVGEGT. The CDR3 extends over 16 amino acids. The CDR3, as DNA: TGTGCCAGCAGTTACTCTCGACAGAGGTTGAACACTGAAGCTTTCTTT. Its translation is CASSYSRQRLNTEAFF.

The chain recombines TRBV20-1 with TRBJ1-4, with 8 bases fitting TRBD1. The germline V gene encodes CDR1 DFQATT and CDR2 SNEGSKA (reference sequence). V lost 6 bases and J lost 14; bases outside the gene matches: 8. The CDR3 has 11 residues. DNA for the CDR3: TGCAGTGCCTTGGACAGGGTTGGCCTGTTTTTT. Residues: CSALDRVGLFF.

The rearrangement links TRBV5-1 to TRBJ2-7; D gene uncertain. Per the germline V gene, CDR1 is SGHRS and CDR2 is YFSETQ. The V and J ends lost 2 bases and 0 bases respectively, with 9 bases between them. This CDR3 comprises 14 residues. The CDR3 sequence: CASSLTDPSYEQYF. As DNA, the CDR3 is TGCGCCAGCAGCTTAACGGATCCCTCCTACGAGCAGTACTTC.

The chain uses TRBV27 and TRBJ2-2, with TRBD2 matching 7 bases. V lost 3 bases to trimming and J lost 6 bases; unmatched junction nucleotides: 4. Germline values: CDR1 MNHEY, CDR2 SMNVEV (reference sequence). There are 14 residues in the CDR3. The CDR3, as DNA: TGTGCCAGCAGTTTGGGGGGGGGATCCGGGGAGCTGTTTTTT. Protein: CASSLGGGSGELFF.

V usage is TRBV4-3 and J usage is TRBJ1-5, with D possibly being TRBD1 (5 bases). Germline values: CDR1 LGHNA, CDR2 YSLEER. Trimming cost V 1 base and J 4 bases, with 11 bases left between them. The CDR3 totals 15 residues. The CDR3 loop reads CASSQGPGRNQPQHF. The CDR3, as DNA: TGCGCCAGCAGCCAAGGTCCAGGGCGGAATCAGCCCCAGCATTTT.

The chain joins TRBV4-2 to TRBJ2-7, with TRBD1 matching over 7 bases. Unmatched junction bases numbered 12, after V lost 3 bases and J lost 7 bases. The CDR3 has 15 amino acids. Germline CDR1 and CDR2: LGHNA and YNFKEQ. CDR3 residues: CASSQVRDREREQYF. Here the CDR3 DNA reads TGTGCCAGCAGCCAGGTCCGGGACAGAGAAAGGGAGCAGTACTTC.

The rearrangement links TRBV6-6 to TRBJ2-7; possible D gene TRBD2, 6 bases. This CDR3 region has 14 residues. Germline CDR1 MNHNY, CDR2 SVGAGI (reference sequence). Deletions cut 7 bases from V and 0 bases from J, with 13 bases between. CDR3 sequence (DNA): TGTGCCAGCAAATTTAGCGGAGCCTCCTACGAGCAGTACTTC. This translates into CASKFSGASYEQYF.